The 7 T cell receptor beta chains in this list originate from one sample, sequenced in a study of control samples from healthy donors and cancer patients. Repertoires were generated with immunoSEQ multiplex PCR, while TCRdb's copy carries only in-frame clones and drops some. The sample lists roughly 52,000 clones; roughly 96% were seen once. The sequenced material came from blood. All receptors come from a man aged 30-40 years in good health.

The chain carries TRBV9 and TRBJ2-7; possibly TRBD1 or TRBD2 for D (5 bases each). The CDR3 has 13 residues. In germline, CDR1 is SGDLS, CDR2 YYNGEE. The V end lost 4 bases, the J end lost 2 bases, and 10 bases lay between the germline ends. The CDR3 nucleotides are TGTGCCAGCAGCCTCGGGGCCACCTACGAGCAGTACTTC. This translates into CASSLGATYEQYF.

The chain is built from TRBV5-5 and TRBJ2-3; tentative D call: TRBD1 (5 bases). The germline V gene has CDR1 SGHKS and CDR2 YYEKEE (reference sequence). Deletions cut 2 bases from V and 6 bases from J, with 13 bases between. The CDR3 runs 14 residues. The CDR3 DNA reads TGTGCCAGCAGCTTCCGGCAGGGTGGGGATACGCAGTATTTT. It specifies CASSFRQGGDTQYF.

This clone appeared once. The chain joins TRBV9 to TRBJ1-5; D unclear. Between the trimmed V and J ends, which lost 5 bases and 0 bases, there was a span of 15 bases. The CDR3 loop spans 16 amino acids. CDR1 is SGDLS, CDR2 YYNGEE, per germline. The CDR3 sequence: CASSREAWFSNQPQHF. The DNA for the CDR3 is TGTGCCAGCAGTCGGGAGGCCTGGTTTAGCAATCAGCCCCAGCATTTT.

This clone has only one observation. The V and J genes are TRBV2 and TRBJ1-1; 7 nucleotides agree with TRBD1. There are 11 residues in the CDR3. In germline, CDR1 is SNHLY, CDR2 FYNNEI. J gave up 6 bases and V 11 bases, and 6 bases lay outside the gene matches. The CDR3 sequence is CARLQGSEAFF. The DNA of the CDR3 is TGTGCCCGATTACAGGGGTCTGAAGCTTTCTTT.

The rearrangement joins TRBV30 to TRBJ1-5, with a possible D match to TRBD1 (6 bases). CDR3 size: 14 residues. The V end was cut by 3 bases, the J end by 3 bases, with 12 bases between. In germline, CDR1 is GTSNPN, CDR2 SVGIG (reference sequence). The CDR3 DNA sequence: TGTGCCTGGAGCCTAGGGGGGTTCAATCAGCCCCAGCATTTT. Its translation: CAWSLGGFNQPQHF. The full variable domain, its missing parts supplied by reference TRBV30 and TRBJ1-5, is SQTIHQWPATLVQPVGSPLSLECTVEGTSNPNLYWYRQAAGRGLQLLFYSVGIGQISSEVPQNLSASRPQDRQFILSSKKLLLSDSGFYLCAWSLGGFNQPQHFGDGTRLSIL.

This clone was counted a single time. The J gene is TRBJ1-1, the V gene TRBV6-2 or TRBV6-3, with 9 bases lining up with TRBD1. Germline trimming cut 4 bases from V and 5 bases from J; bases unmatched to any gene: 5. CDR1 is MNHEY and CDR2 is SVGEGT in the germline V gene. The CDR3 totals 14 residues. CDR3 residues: CASSLQGAWTEAFF. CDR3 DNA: TGTGCCAGCAGTTTACAGGGGGCGTGGACTGAAGCTTTCTTT.

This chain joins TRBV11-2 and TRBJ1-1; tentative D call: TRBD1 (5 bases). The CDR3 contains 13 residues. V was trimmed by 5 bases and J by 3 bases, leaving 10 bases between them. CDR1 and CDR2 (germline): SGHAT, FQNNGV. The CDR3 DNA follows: TGTGCCAGCAGCCCCAGGGAAGACACTGAAGCTTTCTTT. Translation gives CASSPREDTEAFF.